This entry concerns a single T cell receptor beta chain. The antigen it recognizes is unknown. The input lacks base qualities; no much larger clone sits a single base away. The donors belonged to the validation cohort of around 130 subjects, which was separate from the roughly 670-subject first cohort. The data were obtained in a study of cytomegalovirus exposure and HLA in healthy donors (dated by TCRdb to about 2017). As for the study more broadly: The 650 to 800 repertoires of the first cohort and the roughly 120 validation repertoires were produced on the same platform, according to a later analysis. High-throughput TCR immunosequencing, statistical association of individual TCRs with disease status, and machine learning were combined to predict cytomegalovirus infection status. Besides the first cohort of 666 subjects, a separate validation cohort made up of roughly 120 different subjects was used. The aim of the study was to test whether cataloging public T cell receptors could identify signatures of past pathogen exposure.

Points the paper makes about the study in general: The authors suggested that the approach could potentially be extended to other disease states and immunological phenotypes. In the study, some 160 TCR beta chains were listed as associated with cytomegalovirus. In vitro tests confirmed that a few of the cytomegalovirus-associated TCR beta chains recognize cytomegalovirus antigens. Across donors, most TCR sequences were observed very rarely, whereas some public TCRs were present in many individuals. A later analysis had no HLA typing for the validation cohort, so co-occurrence there was scored across all 130 or so repertoires. The classifier was reported to diagnose cytomegalovirus status with high specificity and sensitivity in both the original cohort and the validation cohort. In a later analysis, TCRs clustered in the first cohort were found to also tend to co-occur in the 110 or so validation repertoires, with roughly 93% of cluster scores above 0.

CDR3 length: 16 amino acids, cysteine to phenylalanine. Only the CDR3 region is kept as DNA, spanning 48 bases read in frame from base 1. As encoded in the germline V gene, CDR1 is SGDLS while CDR2 is YYNGEE. The junction carries 16 bases between V and J, which are trimmed by 0 bases and 4 bases respectively. Libraries were prepared through the immunoSEQ multiplex PCR assay. For the original study's pipeline: A statistical classification framework was built for diagnosing cytomegalovirus status from the catalog of TCR beta chain sequences. TCRdb re-hosts the immuneACCESS table, in-frame sequences only. Its copies lack some clones; in the studies checked, an unresolved V gene accounts for under half of them, and the cause for the rest is not known. That table furnishes V, J and clone size, whereas the DNA furnished D and trimming. In all, the sample holds 100,000 or so clones, and about 95% of those were seen once. Of the sample, 0.85% to 0.95% falls within the top ten clones.

In this chain, TRBV9 is recombined with TRBJ1-2; the D segment cannot be called with confidence. The origin of this receptor is a young woman in good health and CMV-seronegative. Sequenced: PBMCs. The CDR3 protein is CASSVALGASSYGYTF. The DNA sequence is as follows: TGTGCCAGCAGCGTAGCTCTGGGTGCATCTAGCTATGGCTACACCTTC.